One sample yielded the 13 T cell receptor beta chains listed below, sequenced in a study of shared clonotypes between healthy human individuals. CD45RO-negative, CCR7-positively selected cells formed the naive CD8 fraction, excluding terminally differentiated effector memory CD45RA+ cells. The table came from immunoSEQ multiplex PCR; TCRdb's copy has only in-frame clones and leaves some out. Here the sample spans about 2 million clones, about 95% being singletons. Sequenced material: naive CD8+ T cells sorted from blood. Receptor source: a young man in good health.

The CDR3 region has the DNA TGCGCCAGCAGCCAAGGGGTTTTGGTTGATGGCTACACCTTC. It translates to CASSQGVLVDGYTF. This chain connects TRBV4-1 to TRBJ1-2; D not certain. V was trimmed by 1 base and J by 6 bases, leaving 12 bases between them. The CDR3 length is 14 residues. Germline CDR1 reads MGHRA; CDR2 reads YSYEKL.

The V call is TRBV7-9, the J call TRBJ2-2; 8 bases fit TRBD2. This CDR3 is built from 15 residues. The V and J ends lost 4 bases and 4 bases, in that order; junction bases with no gene match: 5. The germline V gene has CDR1 SEHNR and CDR2 FQNEAQ (reference sequence). CDR3 sequence (DNA): TGTGCCAGCAGCTCCAAGCGGGAGTCCACCGGGGAGCTGTTTTTT. The encoded protein is CASSSKRESTGELFF.

The chain carries TRBV4-3 and TRBJ1-2, with TRBD1 matching over 7 bases. CDR1 and CDR2 (germline): LGHNA, YSLEER. V trimming: 1 base; J trimming: 0 bases; junction bases outside the gene matches: 5. The CDR3 length is 16 residues. The CDR3 sequence is CASSQVYDRANYGYTF. CDR3 nucleotides: TGCGCCAGCAGCCAAGTTTACGACAGGGCTAACTATGGCTACACCTTC.

The chain uses TRBV14 and TRBJ2-3, with TRBD2 matching 8 bases. Looked up from germline, CDR1 is SGHDN and CDR2 is FVKESK. This CDR3 region has 16 residues. The junction had 8 bases not matched to a gene; V was cut back by 4 bases and J by 2 bases. The CDR3 sequence: CASSPELGLDTDTQYF. As DNA, the CDR3 is TGTGCCAGCAGCCCGGAGTTGGGACTAGACACAGATACGCAGTATTTT.

V is TRBV7-2 and J is TRBJ1-2; maybe TRBD1 (6 bases). Germline CDR1 reads SGHTA; CDR2 reads FQGNSA. V lost 5 bases to trimming and J lost 5 bases, with 18 bases between them. The CDR3 runs 15 residues. CDR3 sequence: CASSPAGGGLYGYTF. The CDR3 DNA follows: TGTGCCAGCAGCCCCGCTGGGGGGGGGCTTTATGGCTACACCTTC.

The rearrangement uses TRBV11-2 and TRBJ2-1; TRBD2 matches at 16 bases. This CDR3 has 19 amino acids. Germline V gene lookup returns CDR1 SGHAT and CDR2 FQNNGV. V shed 2 bases, J shed 5 bases, and the junction held 9 bases outside the gene matches. The CDR3 DNA reads TGTGCCAGCAGCTTACGGGGACTAGCGGGAGGGCCGAGGGACAATGAGCAGTTCTTC. Amino acid sequence: CASSLRGLAGGPRDNEQFF.

Of note for this clone: The identical CDR3 is also encoded by other nucleotide sequences in the sample. The chain couples TRBV29-1 to TRBJ2-2, with D unclear. The V gene's germline CDR1 is SQVTM and CDR2 ANQGSEA. The length of the CDR3 is 13 residues. V was shortened by 5 bases and J by 0 bases, with 7 bases between the two germline ends. The CDR3 is CSVRRPNTGELFF. The DNA for the CDR3 is TGCAGCGTTCGGCGTCCGAACACCGGGGAGCTGTTTTTT.

The gene calls are TRBV5-1 and TRBJ1-2, with TRBD1 matching over 7 bases. The V and J ends lost 4 bases and 2 bases, in that order; junction bases with no gene match: 5. Per germline, CDR1 SGHRS and CDR2 YFSETQ. CDR3 length equals 14 residues. For the CDR3, the DNA is TGCGCCAGCAGCAACAGGGGCGACAACTATGGCTACACCTTC. Residues: CASSNRGDNYGYTF.

A word on this clone: Other DNA sequences in this specimen translate into the identical CDR3. This rearrangement joins TRBV27 to TRBJ1-4; D is ambiguous. This CDR3 is 14 amino acids long. Germline values: CDR1 MNHEY, CDR2 SMNVEV (reference sequence). The V gene lost 5 bases and the J gene lost 0 bases, with 7 bases spanning the gap. The CDR3 region is CASSLIATNEKLFF. In DNA, the CDR3 is TGTGCCAGCAGTCTCATCGCAACTAATGAAAAACTGTTTTTT.

The V and J genes are TRBV4-1 and TRBJ2-3; 8 nucleotides line up with TRBD2. CDR1 is MGHRA and CDR2 is YSYEKL in the germline V gene. The CDR3 extends over 14 amino acids. Trimming removed 1 base from V and 5 bases from J; junction bases left unmatched: 2. The CDR3 is CASSQASGGDTQYF. The CDR3 region has the DNA TGCGCCAGCAGCCAAGCCAGCGGGGGAGATACGCAGTATTTT.

The chain employs TRBV19 and TRBJ1-1; weak D call: TRBD1 (6 bases). The CDR3 extends over 15 amino acids. CDR1 and CDR2 from the germline V gene are LNHDA and SQIVND (reference sequence). Trimming took off 5 bases at V and 0 bases at J, with 13 bases between the two ends. CDR3 DNA sequence: TGTGCCAGTAGTGGGCCGGGACACATGAACACTGAAGCTTTCTTT. Translated: CASSGPGHMNTEAFF.

The rearrangement joins TRBV29-1 to TRBJ2-3, with D uncertain. Trimming took 7 bases from V and 4 from J, leaving 12 bases between them. This CDR3 has 12 amino acids. CDR1 is SQVTM, CDR2 ANQGSEA, per germline. The CDR3 is CSGVGSADTQYF. The CDR3, as DNA: TGCAGCGGGGTTGGCTCCGCAGATACGCAGTATTTT.

The chain combines TRBV2 with TRBJ2-2, with D maybe TRBD1 (5 bases). Trimming took off 3 bases at V and 5 bases at J, with 13 bases between the two ends. The CDR3 covers 15 residues. Per the germline V gene, CDR1 is SNHLY and CDR2 is FYNNEI. CDR3 coding DNA: TGTGCCAGCAGTGAGGTCCAGGGATCAACCGGGGAGCTGTTTTTT. Its translation: CASSEVQGSTGELFF.